The 21 T cell receptor beta chains in this list originate from one sample, sequenced in a study of cytomegalovirus exposure and HLA in healthy donors. PCR involved 60 Vbeta and 13 Jbeta primers. Repertoires were generated with immunoSEQ multiplex PCR, while TCRdb's copy carries only in-frame clones and drops some. The table lists 150,000 or so clones, around 82% of them singletons. Material for sequencing was PBMCs. The source is a woman aged 50 to 60 in good health and CMV-seropositive.

The chain combines TRBV25-1 with TRBJ2-7, with 7 positions matching TRBD1. Per the germline V gene, CDR1 is MGHDK and CDR2 is SYGVNS. CDR3 size: 15 residues. V shed 6 bases and J 4 bases; nucleotides not matched to a gene: 12. The CDR3 reads CASRGPGQERYEQYF. DNA for the CDR3: TGTGCCAGCAGGGGTCCCGGACAGGAAAGGTACGAGCAGTACTTC.

The chain recombines TRBV18 with TRBJ1-2, with D possibly TRBD1 on 5 matching bases. V lost 3 bases to trimming and J lost 0 bases, with 8 bases between them. The length of the CDR3 is 14 residues. Looked up from germline, CDR1 is KGHSH and CDR2 is LQKENI. The CDR3 reads CASSPDTTNYGYTF. In DNA form, the CDR3 reads TGTGCCAGCTCACCGGACACAACTAACTATGGCTACACCTTC. Drawing the rest from reference TRBV18 and TRBJ1-2, the complete variable domain is NAGVMQNPRHLVRRRGQEARLRCSPMKGHSHVYWYRQLPEEGLKFMVYLQKENIIDESGMPKERFSAEFPKEGPSILRIQQVVRGDSAAYFCASSPDTTNYGYTFGSGTRLTVV.

This clone has a single count. This chain connects TRBV5-6 to TRBJ1-2; D gene ambiguous. The germline V and J ends were trimmed by 4 bases and 4 bases, with 11 bases remaining between them. From germline, CDR1 is SGHDT and CDR2 YYEEEE. The CDR3 is made up of 13 amino acids. The DNA of the CDR3 is TGTGCCAGCAGCCTTTCGGGGAGCTATGGCTACACCTTC. It codes for CASSLSGSYGYTF. The full variable domain, its missing parts supplied by reference TRBV5-6 and TRBJ1-2, is DAGVTQSPTHLIKTRGQQVTLRCSPKSGHDTVSWYQQALGQGPQFIFQYYEEEERQRGNFPDRFSGHQFPNYSSELNVNALLLGDSALYLCASSLSGSYGYTFGSGTRLTVV.

The chain recombines TRBV5-4 with TRBJ1-1; 8 positions agree with TRBD1. J was trimmed by 3 bases and V by 4 bases; bases with no gene match: 11. Looked up from germline, CDR1 is SGHNT and CDR2 is YYREEE (reference sequence). The CDR3 runs to 16 residues. This chain's CDR3 is CASSPTRDRTYTEAFF. In DNA form, the CDR3 reads TGTGCCAGCAGCCCCACCCGGGACAGGACATACACTGAAGCTTTCTTT.

The gene calls are TRBV19 and TRBJ2-7, with TRBD2 matching over 10 bases. V shed 4 bases, J shed 3 bases, and the junction held 3 bases outside the gene matches. The CDR3 consists of 14 residues. Germline V gene data show CDR1 as LNHDA and CDR2 as SQIVND (reference sequence). For the CDR3, the DNA is TGTGCCAGTAGTAGAACTAGCGGGGTCTACGAGCAGTACTTC. Translated, it gives CASSRTSGVYEQYF.

The rearrangement links TRBV12-5 to TRBJ2-3; the D gene is possibly TRBD1 (6 bases). This CDR3 spans 13 amino acids. Germline assignment: CDR1 LGHNT and CDR2 FRNRAP. Trimming removed 3 bases at V and 3 bases at J, with 7 bases between. The CDR3 coding sequence is TGTGCTAGTGGTTTCACAGGGACAGATACGCAGTATTTT. This translates into CASGFTGTDTQYF.

A few counts support this clone. The chain uses TRBV2 and TRBJ2-1; the D is unclear. This CDR3 has 11 residues. CDR1 and CDR2 from the germline V gene are SNHLY and FYNNEI. With 9 bases removed from V and 5 bases from J, the gap between germline ends came to 8 bases. The DNA of the CDR3 is TGTGCCAGTCAGGCAAACAATGAGCAGTTCTTC. Translation: CASQANNEQFF.

The CDR3 bases are TGTGCCTGGAGTCTACCCGGACTGTCTGCCTACGAGCAGTACTTC. Protein sequence: CAWSLPGLSAYEQYF. The genes are TRBV30 and TRBJ2-7; D might be TRBD2 (5 bases). The germline V and J ends were trimmed by 2 bases and 2 bases, with 16 bases remaining between them. This CDR3 has 15 amino acids. The germline V gene encodes CDR1 GTSNPN and CDR2 SVGIG (reference sequence).

This chain links TRBV7-8 with TRBJ1-6, with 9 bases aligning to TRBD1. The ends lost 2 bases at V and 4 bases at J; junction bases unmatched: 3. Germline V gene lookup returns CDR1 SGHVS and CDR2 FQNEAQ. CDR3 size: 16 residues. CDR3 region: CASSLRGTGYNSPLHF. DNA of the CDR3: TGTGCCAGCAGCTTACGAGGGACAGGGTATAATTCACCCCTCCACTTT.

The chain has TRBV10-2 and TRBJ1-2; tentative D call: TRBD1 (5 bases). V lost 8 bases to trimming and J lost 6 bases, with 19 bases between them. The CDR3 is 14 residues long. CDR1 and CDR2 from the germline V gene are WSHSY and SAAADI. As DNA, the CDR3 is TGCGCCAGCGCGGAGGGGCAGGTGGTACATGGCTACACCTTC. Its protein product is CASAEGQVVHGYTF.

This chain connects TRBV6-6 to TRBJ1-6; D gene ambiguous. V was shortened by 6 bases and J by 5 bases, with 14 bases between the two germline ends. This CDR3 has 15 amino acids. Germline loops: CDR1 MNHNY, CDR2 SVGAGI (reference sequence). CDR3 loop: CASSPRVRDNSPLHF. The DNA of the CDR3 is TGTGCCAGCAGCCCCCGAGTACGGGATAATTCACCCCTCCACTTT.

In DNA, the CDR3 is TGCGCCAGCAGCTTGGCTCCAGGGATTTGGGACTATGGCTACACCTTC. It specifies CASSLAPGIWDYGYTF. V is TRBV5-1 and J is TRBJ1-2; D may be TRBD1 (5 bases). Deletions cut 0 bases from V and 3 bases from J, with 15 bases between. The CDR3 spans 16 residues. CDR1 is SGHRS and CDR2 is YFSETQ in the germline V gene.

The chain has TRBV7-9 and TRBJ2-7; 9 nucleotides match TRBD1. V lost 7 bases to trimming and J lost 5 bases; unmatched junction nucleotides: 3. In germline, CDR1 is SEHNR, CDR2 FQNEAQ (reference sequence). The CDR3 is 12 amino acids. CDR3 protein: CASMGTGNEQYF. The CDR3 DNA follows: TGTGCCAGCATGGGGACAGGGAACGAGCAGTACTTC. Combining the CDR3 with reference TRBV7-9 and TRBJ2-7 gives the whole variable domain DTGVSQNPRHKITKRGQNVTFRCDPISEHNRLYWYRQTLGQGPEFLTYFQNEAQLEKSRLLSDRFSAERPKGSFSTLEIQRTEQGDSAMYLCASMGTGNEQYFGPGTRLTVT.

This clone was picked up one time. The chain couples TRBV15 to TRBJ2-3; TRBD1 is a possible D gene (6 bases). Per germline, CDR1 LNHNV and CDR2 YYDKDF (reference sequence). Trimming took 5 bases from V and 5 from J, leaving 17 bases between them. The length of the CDR3 is 15 residues. Here the CDR3 DNA reads TGTGCCACCAGCCCACGGGACACTGATGGAGATACGCAGTATTTT. As protein: CATSPRDTDGDTQYF. Full variable domain (remainder filled in from reference TRBV15 and TRBJ2-3): DAMVIQNPRYQVTQFGKPVTLSCSQTLNHNVMYWYQQKSSQAPKLLFHYYDKDFNNEADTPDNFQSRRPNTSFCFLDIRSPGLGDTAMYLCATSPRDTDGDTQYFGPGTRLTVL.

There are a few counts of this clone. This rearrangement joins TRBV6-5 to TRBJ2-5; TRBD2 might be the D (7 bases). V was trimmed by 1 base and J by 4 bases, leaving 13 bases between them. Germline-derived CDR1 and CDR2 are MNHEY and SVGAGI. The CDR3 spans 15 residues. The CDR3: CASSYYAGAGETQYF. In DNA form, the CDR3 reads TGTGCCAGCAGTTACTACGCGGGGGCGGGAGAGACCCAGTACTTC.

This clone showed up just a few times. The CDR3 reads CAWSVQQLYEQFF. In nucleotides, the CDR3 is TGTGCCTGGAGTGTACAGCAGCTCTATGAGCAGTTCTTC. The rearrangement joins TRBV30 to TRBJ2-1; no clear D gene. The CDR3 is 13 amino acids. Germline V gene sequence: CDR1 GTSNPN, CDR2 SVGIG (reference sequence). The V and J ends lost 0 bases and 8 bases respectively, with 11 bases between them.

The chain couples TRBV18 to TRBJ1-4; no firm D call. CDR3 length equals 12 residues. Trimming cost V 3 bases and J 7 bases, with 6 bases left between them. Germline CDR1 is KGHSH and CDR2 is LQKENI. This chain's CDR3 is CASSPRPEKLFF. The CDR3 bases are TGTGCCAGCTCACCGAGGCCTGAAAAACTGTTTTTT.

The genes are TRBV4-1 and TRBJ2-3; D uncertain. Germline V CDR1 and CDR2: MGHRA, YSYEKL. The CDR3 covers 12 residues. V lost 3 bases and J 6 bases, leaving 7 bases between the germline ends. CDR3 nucleotide sequence: TGCGCCAGCAGCCACCCTTTGGATACGCAGTATTTT. Translation: CASSHPLDTQYF.

This clone has just a few counts. The chain recombines TRBV6-1 with TRBJ1-3; D is unresolved. The germline V gene encodes CDR1 MNHNS and CDR2 SASEGT. The V end was cut by 2 bases, the J end by 1 base, with 9 bases between. The CDR3 extends over 15 amino acids. The CDR3 DNA reads as TGTGCCAGCAGTGAATCCCCGGGATCTGGAAACACCATATATTTT. Its protein product is CASSESPGSGNTIYF.

J is TRBJ2-4 and V is TRBV27; TRBD2 agrees at 7 bases. The V gene end was trimmed by 4 bases and the J gene end by 1 base; junction bases not matched to a gene: 7. Germline lookup yields CDR1 MNHEY and CDR2 SMNVEV (reference sequence). The CDR3 spans 16 residues. The CDR3 region is CASSWEGPGAKNIQYF. The CDR3 DNA follows: TGTGCCAGCAGTTGGGAGGGCCCTGGGGCCAAAAACATTCAGTACTTC.

This chain connects TRBV6-5 to TRBJ2-7; D ambiguous. This CDR3 has 16 amino acids. V shed 2 bases and J shed 0 bases, with 14 bases lying between them. Germline values: CDR1 MNHEY, CDR2 SVGAGI. The CDR3, as DNA: TGTGCCAGCAGTTACCTGGGCAGGTCGAGCTCCTACGAGCAGTACTTC. It specifies CASSYLGRSSSYEQYF.